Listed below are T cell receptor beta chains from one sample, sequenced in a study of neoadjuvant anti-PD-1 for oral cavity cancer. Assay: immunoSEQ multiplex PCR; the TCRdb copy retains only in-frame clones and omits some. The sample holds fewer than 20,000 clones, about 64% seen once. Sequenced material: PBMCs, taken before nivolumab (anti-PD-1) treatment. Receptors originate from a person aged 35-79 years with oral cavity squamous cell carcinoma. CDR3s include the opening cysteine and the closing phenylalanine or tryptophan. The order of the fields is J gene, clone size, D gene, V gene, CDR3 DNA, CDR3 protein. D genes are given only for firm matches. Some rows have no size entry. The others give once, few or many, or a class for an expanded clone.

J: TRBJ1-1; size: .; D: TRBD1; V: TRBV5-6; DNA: TGTGCCAGCAGCTTGGGGCAGGGGGCTGAAGCTTTCTTT; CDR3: CASSLGQGAEAFF
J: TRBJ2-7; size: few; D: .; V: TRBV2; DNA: TGTGCCAGCAGAACTAGGGGGAGTTTCTACGAGCAGTACTTC; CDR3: CASRTRGSFYEQYF
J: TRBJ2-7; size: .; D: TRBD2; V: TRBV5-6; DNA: TGTGCCAGCAGCTTGACTAGCGGTCCCTACGAGCAGTACTTC; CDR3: CASSLTSGPYEQYF
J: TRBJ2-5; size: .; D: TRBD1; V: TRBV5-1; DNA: TGCGCCAGCAGCTCCGGGACAGGGGTCGGGGGCGAGACCCAGTACTTC; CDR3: CASSSGTGVGGETQYF
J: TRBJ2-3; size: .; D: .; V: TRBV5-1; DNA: TGCGCCAGCAGCTTGGGACACAACACAGATACGCAGTATTTT; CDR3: CASSLGHNTDTQYF
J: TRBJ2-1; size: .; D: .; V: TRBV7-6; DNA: TGTGCCAGCAGTACCGGGGCTAGCAGTAGCTCCTACAATGAGCAGTTCTTC; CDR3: CASSTGASSSSYNEQFF
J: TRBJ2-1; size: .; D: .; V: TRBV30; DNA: TGTGCCTGGAGTTTAGGTTCAGCGGGCAACAATGAGCAGTTCTTC; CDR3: CAWSLGSAGNNEQFF
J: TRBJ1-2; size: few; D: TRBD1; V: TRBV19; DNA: TGTGCCAGTCGTGAGGTAGGGGGCATCTATGGCTACACCTTC; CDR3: CASREVGGIYGYTF
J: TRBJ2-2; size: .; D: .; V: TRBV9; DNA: TGTGCCAGCAGCCCCCGTGGGGGTCAGAACACCGGGGAGCTGTTTTTT; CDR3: CASSPRGGQNTGELFF
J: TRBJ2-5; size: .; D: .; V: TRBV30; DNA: TGTGCCTGGAGTAGGCTCTCGGGGGAGACCCAGTACTTC; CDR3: CAWSRLSGETQYF
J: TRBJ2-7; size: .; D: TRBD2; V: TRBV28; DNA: TGTGCCAGCAGTTTACCGAGCGGGAGGGCCTACGAGCAGTACTTC; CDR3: CASSLPSGRAYEQYF
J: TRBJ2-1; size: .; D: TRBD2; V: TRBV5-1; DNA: TGCGCCAGCAGCTCTCTAGCGGGGCCTAGCTCCTACAATGAGCAGTTCTTC; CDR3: CASSSLAGPSSYNEQFF
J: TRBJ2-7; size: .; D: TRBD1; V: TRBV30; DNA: TGTGCCTGGAGTGCCCGGGACAGGGGGTACGAGCAGTACTTC; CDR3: CAWSARDRGYEQYF
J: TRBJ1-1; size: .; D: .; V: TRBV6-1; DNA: TGTGCCAGCAGTCGTGAGTCGGGGGTTCCCACTGAAGCTTTCTTT; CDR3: CASSRESGVPTEAFF
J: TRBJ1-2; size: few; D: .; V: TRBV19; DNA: TGTGCCAGTAGTATAGAGCGGTATGGCTACACCTTC; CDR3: CASSIERYGYTF
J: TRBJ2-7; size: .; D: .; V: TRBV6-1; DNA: TGTGCCAGCAGTGAAGGGACAGACTCATCCTCTTGGGGCTACGAGCAGTACTTC; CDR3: CASSEGTDSSSWGYEQYF
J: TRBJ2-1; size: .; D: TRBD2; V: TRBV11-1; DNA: TGTGCCAGCAGCCAAGCGGCGGGGGTCAACAATGAGCAGTTCTTC; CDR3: CASSQAAGVNNEQFF
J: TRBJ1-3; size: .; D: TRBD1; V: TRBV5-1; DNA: TGCGCCAGCAGCCGGGAGGGGGCCTCTGGAAACACCATATATTTT; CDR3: CASSREGASGNTIYF
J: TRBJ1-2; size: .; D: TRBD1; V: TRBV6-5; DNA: TGTGCCAGCAGCACCCGGGACAGGCTACTCTATGGCTACACCTTC; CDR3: CASSTRDRLLYGYTF
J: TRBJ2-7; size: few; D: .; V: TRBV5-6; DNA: TGTGCCAGCAGCTTAGGTCAAACAATCTACGAGCAGTACTTC; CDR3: CASSLGQTIYEQYF
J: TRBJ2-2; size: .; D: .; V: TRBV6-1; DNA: TGTGCCAGCATTCACAGAGAGAACACCGGGGAGCTGTTTTTT; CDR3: CASIHRENTGELFF
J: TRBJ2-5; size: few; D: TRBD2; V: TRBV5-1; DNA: TGCGCCAGCAGCCCGGGGGGTGGGCAGGAAGAGACCCAGTACTTC; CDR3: CASSPGGGQEETQYF
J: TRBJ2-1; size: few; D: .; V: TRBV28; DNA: TGTGCCAGCAGTTCTGGATCGAACAATGAGCAGTTCTTC; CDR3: CASSSGSNNEQFF
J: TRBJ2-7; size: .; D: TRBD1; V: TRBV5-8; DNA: TGTGCCAGCAGCCGACAGGGGGTCGCCTACGAGCAGTACTTC; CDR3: CASSRQGVAYEQYF
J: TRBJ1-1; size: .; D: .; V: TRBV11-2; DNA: TGTGCCAGCAGCTTAGGTCGGGAAACTGAAGCTTTCTTT; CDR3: CASSLGRETEAFF
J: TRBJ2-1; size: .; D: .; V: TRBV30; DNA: TGTGCCTGGAGTGTACAGGCGGTCCTCTTGGGGGAGCAGTTCTTC; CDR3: CAWSVQAVLLGEQFF
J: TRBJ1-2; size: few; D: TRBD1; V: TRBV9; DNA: TGTGCCAGCAGCGTAGGAGGGGGCGGAGGGTTTGGCTACACCTTC; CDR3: CASSVGGGGGFGYTF
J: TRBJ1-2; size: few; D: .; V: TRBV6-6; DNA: TGTGCCAGCAGCCACAGGGTTAACTATGGCTACACCTTC; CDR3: CASSHRVNYGYTF
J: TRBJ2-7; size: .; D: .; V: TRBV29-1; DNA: TGCAGCGCCCGCCGAGGAGGGGCAGGCGAGCAGTACTTC; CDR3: CSARRGGAGEQYF
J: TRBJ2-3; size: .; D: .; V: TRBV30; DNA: TGTGCCTGGACCAGGGGGCGGGAGGATACGCAGTATTTT; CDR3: CAWTRGREDTQYF
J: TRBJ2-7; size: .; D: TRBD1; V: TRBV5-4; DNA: TGTGCCAGCAGCTTCCGGGACAGCAACTACGAGCAGTACTTC; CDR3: CASSFRDSNYEQYF
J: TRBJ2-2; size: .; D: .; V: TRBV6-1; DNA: TGTGCCAGCAGTGAAGATGCTTCCGGGACCGGGGAGCTGTTTTTT; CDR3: CASSEDASGTGELFF
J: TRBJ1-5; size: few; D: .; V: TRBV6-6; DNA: TGTGCCAGCAGTTACTCTAGGGCAGCAGACGAGCCCCAGCATTTT; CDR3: CASSYSRAADEPQHF
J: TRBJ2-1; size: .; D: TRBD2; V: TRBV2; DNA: TGTGCCAGCAGACTCTTGACTAGCGGCTCCTACAATGAGCAGTTCTTC; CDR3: CASRLLTSGSYNEQFF
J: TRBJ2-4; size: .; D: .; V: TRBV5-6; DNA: TGTGCCAGCAGCTGGAAGGACAGTATGAACATTCAGTACTTC; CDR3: CASSWKDSMNIQYF
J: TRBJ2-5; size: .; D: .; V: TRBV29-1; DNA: TGCAGCTCAACTAGTCCAGAGACCCAGTACTTC; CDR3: CSSTSPETQYF
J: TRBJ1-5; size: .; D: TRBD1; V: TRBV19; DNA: TGTGCCAGTAGGGCCCCTGGACAGGGTTTAGCGGGAATTAGTCAGCCCCAGCATTTT; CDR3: CASRAPGQGLAGISQPQHF
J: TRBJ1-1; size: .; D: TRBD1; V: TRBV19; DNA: TGTGCCAGTAACCCTGGGACAGGGGGCACGGTAACTGAAGCTTTCTTT; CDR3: CASNPGTGGTVTEAFF
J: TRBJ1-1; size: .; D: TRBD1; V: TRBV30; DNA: TGTGCCTGGAGTGCCCGGGGGTCTGGACAGGGGCGAATGGGCACTGAAGCTTTCTTT; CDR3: CAWSARGSGQGRMGTEAFF
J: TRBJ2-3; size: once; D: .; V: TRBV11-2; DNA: TGTGCCAGCAGCCGCTACATTGCAGATACGCAGTATTTT; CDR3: CASSRYIADTQYF